This is a list of T cell receptor beta chains from one sample in a study of beta chain bispecific antibodies for T cell cancers. TCRdb reanalysed the 5' RACE reads using MiXCR and keeps one entry per CDR3 protein. The sample has about 20,000 distinct CDR3 sequences; about 2.7% are singletons. These receptors' antigens are unknown. Sequenced input: healthy donor T cells cultured with leukemia cells. The source of these receptors is a human donor in good health. Some clones in this sample may be carry-over from other donors' samples. Both conserved end residues are part of each CDR3.

CDR3 length: 20
J gene: TRBJ1-1
V gene: TRBV16
CDR3 protein: CASSQSMHRGRLMDLAEAFF

CDR3 length: 15
J gene: TRBJ2-7
V gene: TRBV10-3
CDR3 protein: CAIRGTGGARGEQYF

CDR3 length: 15
J gene: TRBJ2-7
V gene: TRBV28
CDR3 protein: CASSSRPLMGYEQYF

CDR3 length: 12
J gene: TRBJ1-2
V gene: TRBV2
CDR3 protein: CASGQDNYGYTF

CDR3 length: 17
J gene: TRBJ2-3
V gene: TRBV4-1
CDR3 protein: CASSQELSGGPRDTQYF

CDR3 length: 15
J gene: TRBJ2-1
V gene: TRBV11-2
CDR3 protein: CASSFPRTGDNEQFF

CDR3 length: 13
J gene: TRBJ2-3
V gene: TRBV12-3/TRBV12-4
CDR3 protein: CASSRWRADTQYF

CDR3 length: 14
J gene: TRBJ1-1
V gene: TRBV27
CDR3 protein: CASSDAQGNTEAFF

CDR3 length: 17
J gene: TRBJ2-3
V gene: TRBV6-1
CDR3 protein: CASSDRWGTHGTDTQYF

CDR3 length: 14
J gene: TRBJ1-1
V gene: TRBV20-1
CDR3 protein: CSAYYSGGNTEAFF

CDR3 length: 15
J gene: TRBJ1-5
V gene: TRBV12-3/TRBV12-4
CDR3 protein: CASSTTVGGGQPQHF

CDR3 length: 19
J gene: TRBJ2-2
V gene: TRBV5-1
CDR3 protein: CASSFKGTGVNANTGELFF

CDR3 length: 13
J gene: TRBJ2-3
V gene: TRBV6-1
CDR3 protein: CASNAGDGDTQYF

CDR3 length: 15
J gene: TRBJ2-1
V gene: TRBV7-6
CDR3 protein: CASSTDRGSYNEQFF

CDR3 length: 15
J gene: TRBJ2-1
V gene: TRBV20-1
CDR3 protein: CSASQGQGAYNEQFF

CDR3 length: 15
J gene: TRBJ1-2
V gene: TRBV5-6
CDR3 protein: CASSGRRGTSPGYTF

CDR3 length: 20
J gene: TRBJ1-2
V gene: TRBV7-9
CDR3 protein: CASSANPLAQGPKTNYGYTF

CDR3 length: 15
J gene: TRBJ1-5
V gene: TRBV20-1
CDR3 protein: CSASHSAVGNQPQHF

CDR3 length: 17
J gene: TRBJ2-5
V gene: TRBV20-1
CDR3 protein: CSATNDVMISIQETQYF

CDR3 length: 14
J gene: TRBJ1-1
V gene: TRBV20-1
CDR3 protein: CSATITDRNTEAFF

CDR3 length: 20
J gene: TRBJ2-3
V gene: TRBV11-2
CDR3 protein: CASSLGGSQGLGLHGDTQYF

CDR3 length: 17
J gene: TRBJ2-5
V gene: TRBV7-8
CDR3 protein: CASSRPELVSAQETQYF

CDR3 length: 14
J gene: TRBJ1-1
V gene: TRBV5-6
CDR3 protein: CASSLGGRNTEAFF

CDR3 length: 15
J gene: TRBJ2-2
V gene: TRBV27
CDR3 protein: CASGNQVSLGGELFF

CDR3 length: 17
J gene: TRBJ2-5
V gene: TRBV5-8
CDR3 protein: CASSLGWGQGTQETQYF

CDR3 length: 15
J gene: TRBJ2-1
V gene: TRBV3-1
CDR3 protein: CASSLGLAGGFEQFF

CDR3 length: 13
J gene: TRBJ2-7
V gene: TRBV6-2/TRBV6-3
CDR3 protein: CASSPQSIYEQYF

CDR3 length: 13
J gene: TRBJ1-1
V gene: TRBV5-5
CDR3 protein: CASSPNTDTEAFF

CDR3 length: 15
J gene: TRBJ2-2
V gene: TRBV5-1
CDR3 protein: CASSPMGVNTGELFF

CDR3 length: 16
J gene: TRBJ2-2
V gene: TRBV5-1
CDR3 protein: CASSPRASEGTGELFF

CDR3 length: 11
J gene: TRBJ1-3
V gene: TRBV10-3
CDR3 protein: CALNSGNTIYF

CDR3 length: 12
J gene: TRBJ2-7
V gene: TRBV10-3
CDR3 protein: CATLEAGREQYF

CDR3 length: 16
J gene: TRBJ2-2
V gene: TRBV19
CDR3 protein: CATTPPPGQNTGELFF

CDR3 length: 17
J gene: TRBJ2-3
V gene: TRBV29-1
CDR3 protein: CSVAPLAGGPHTDTQYF

CDR3 length: 13
J gene: TRBJ2-7
V gene: TRBV20-1
CDR3 protein: CSARQTGSHEQYF

CDR3 length: 14
J gene: TRBJ2-1
V gene: TRBV20-1
CDR3 protein: CSARDPDRYNEQFF

CDR3 length: 15
J gene: TRBJ1-2
V gene: TRBV5-1
CDR3 protein: CASSLTAGGGYGYTF

CDR3 length: 16
J gene: TRBJ2-7
V gene: TRBV5-6
CDR3 protein: CASTPGRGQETYEQYF

CDR3 length: 14
J gene: TRBJ2-7
V gene: TRBV29-1
CDR3 protein: CSVEGTEIPYEQYF

CDR3 length: 15
J gene: TRBJ1-2
V gene: TRBV2
CDR3 protein: CASRGQGVANYGYTF

CDR3 length: 12
J gene: TRBJ2-7
V gene: TRBV6-1
CDR3 protein: CASIGQSYEQYF

CDR3 length: 14
J gene: TRBJ2-7
V gene: TRBV5-1
CDR3 protein: CASSFEGLSYEQYF

CDR3 length: 13
J gene: TRBJ2-1
V gene: TRBV27
CDR3 protein: CASSPREGLGEFF

CDR3 length: 16
J gene: TRBJ1-1
V gene: TRBV2
CDR3 protein: CASSVKSGLMNTEAFF

CDR3 length: 15
J gene: TRBJ2-5
V gene: TRBV12-3/TRBV12-4
CDR3 protein: CASSPVSGAQETQYF

CDR3 length: 16
J gene: TRBJ2-3
V gene: TRBV4-1
CDR3 protein: CASSPRVAGDRGTQYF

CDR3 length: 14
J gene: TRBJ2-7
V gene: TRBV7-2
CDR3 protein: CASSFSGGLYEQYF

CDR3 length: 16
J gene: TRBJ2-2
V gene: TRBV27
CDR3 protein: CASSSHGTTNTGELFF

CDR3 length: 13
J gene: TRBJ1-1
V gene: TRBV5-6
CDR3 protein: CASSPLIDTEAFF

CDR3 length: 12
J gene: TRBJ1-1
V gene: TRBV20-1
CDR3 protein: CSASPGGTEAFF

CDR3 length: 14
J gene: TRBJ2-1
V gene: TRBV7-9
CDR3 protein: CASPSWGMYNEQFF

CDR3 length: 16
J gene: TRBJ2-3
V gene: TRBV24-1
CDR3 protein: CATSDVSGGAGDTQYF

CDR3 length: 17
J gene: TRBJ2-1
V gene: TRBV14
CDR3 protein: CASSQPGLAGVYNEQFF